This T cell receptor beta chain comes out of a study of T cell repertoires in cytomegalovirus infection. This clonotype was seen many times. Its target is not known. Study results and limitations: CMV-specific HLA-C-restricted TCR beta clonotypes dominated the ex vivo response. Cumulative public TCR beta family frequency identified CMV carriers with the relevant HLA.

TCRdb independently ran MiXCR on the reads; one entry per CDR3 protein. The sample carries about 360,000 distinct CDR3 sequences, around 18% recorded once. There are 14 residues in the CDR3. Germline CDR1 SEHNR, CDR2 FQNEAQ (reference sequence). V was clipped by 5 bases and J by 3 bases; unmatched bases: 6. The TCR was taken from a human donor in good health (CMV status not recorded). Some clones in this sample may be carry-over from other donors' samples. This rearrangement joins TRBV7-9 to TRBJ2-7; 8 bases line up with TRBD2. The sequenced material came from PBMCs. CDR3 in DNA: TGTGCCAGCAGCCCCTACGCGGGGGGCTACGAGCAGTACTTC. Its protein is CASSPYAGGYEQYF.